This TCR beta chain emerged from a study of human T cells and chemical hapten exposure. Study-wide results and limits: No alteration of TCRs above 1 in 1000 frequency was seen with DPC sensitization.

This clonotype was counted between two and nine times. The antigen remains undetermined. Total RNA came from unfractionated whole blood. A single record per CDR3 protein comes from TCRdb applying MiXCR to the 5' RACE reads. The sample carries tens of thousands of distinct CDR3 sequences, about 8% recorded once. Trimming took 0 bases from V and 3 from J; bases not matched to a gene: 5. Germline V lookup: CDR1 KGHSH, CDR2 LQKENI. The CDR3 contains 15 residues. This chain uses TRBV18 with TRBJ2-7, with 7 bases identical to TRBD1. The clonotype was recovered from a male donor in good health. The CDR3 nucleotides are TGTGCCAGCTCACCACCGGGACAGACATTCTACGAGCAGTACTTC. Protein product: CASSPPGQTFYEQYF. The complete variable domain, with remaining parts taken from reference TRBV18 and TRBJ2-7, reads NAGVMQNPRHLVRRRGQEARLRCSPMKGHSHVYWYRQLPEEGLKFMVYLQKENIIDESGMPKERFSAEFPKEGPSILRIQQVVRGDSAAYFCASSPPGQTFYEQYFGPGTRLTVT.